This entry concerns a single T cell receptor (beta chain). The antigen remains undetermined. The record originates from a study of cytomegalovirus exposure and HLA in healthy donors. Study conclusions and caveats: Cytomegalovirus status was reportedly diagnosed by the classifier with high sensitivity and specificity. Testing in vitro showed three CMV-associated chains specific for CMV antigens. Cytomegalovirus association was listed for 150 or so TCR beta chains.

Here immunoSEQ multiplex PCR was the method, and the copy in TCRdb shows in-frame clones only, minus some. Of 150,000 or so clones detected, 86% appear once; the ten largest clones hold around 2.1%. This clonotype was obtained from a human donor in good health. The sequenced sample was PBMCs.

Here the CDR3 reads CASSLTRNTEAFF. The CDR3 nucleotides are TGTGCCAGCAGCTTGACTAGAAACACTGAAGCTTTCTTT. The chain is built from TRBV7-8 and TRBJ1-1; D not certain. The CDR3 runs to 13 residues. V was pared by 3 bases and J by 2 bases, with 7 bases between. Germline V lookup: CDR1 SGHVS, CDR2 FQNEAQ.